These 2 T cell receptor beta chains share one sample of origin, sequenced in a study of cytomegalovirus exposure and HLA in healthy donors. The PCR was carried out with 60 Vbeta primers and 13 Jbeta primers. TCRdb's copy holds only in-frame clones and misses some; the assay was immunoSEQ multiplex PCR. The sample yields about 130,000 clones, 65% to 90% seen once. The sample was PBMCs. These TCRs come from a girl between 2 and 10 years old in good health and CMV-seronegative.

The chain combines TRBV9 with TRBJ1-1; D not certain. Trimming left V 1 base short and J 0 bases short, with 10 bases between. The CDR3 extends over 15 amino acids. Germline V CDR1 and CDR2: SGDLS, YYNGEE. The CDR3 region is CASSVIDTVNTEAFF. The DNA of the CDR3 is TGTGCCAGCAGCGTAATTGACACAGTGAACACTGAAGCTTTCTTT.

The CDR3: CASSYKNQVTEQFF. The DNA of the CDR3 is TGTGCCAGCAGTTACAAAAACCAGGTCACTGAGCAGTTCTTC. The chain has TRBV6-6 and TRBJ2-1; D remains ambiguous. The germline gives CDR1 MNHNY, CDR2 SVGAGI (reference sequence). Trimming pared 2 bases from V and 9 bases from J, leaving 14 bases between. The CDR3 consists of 14 residues.